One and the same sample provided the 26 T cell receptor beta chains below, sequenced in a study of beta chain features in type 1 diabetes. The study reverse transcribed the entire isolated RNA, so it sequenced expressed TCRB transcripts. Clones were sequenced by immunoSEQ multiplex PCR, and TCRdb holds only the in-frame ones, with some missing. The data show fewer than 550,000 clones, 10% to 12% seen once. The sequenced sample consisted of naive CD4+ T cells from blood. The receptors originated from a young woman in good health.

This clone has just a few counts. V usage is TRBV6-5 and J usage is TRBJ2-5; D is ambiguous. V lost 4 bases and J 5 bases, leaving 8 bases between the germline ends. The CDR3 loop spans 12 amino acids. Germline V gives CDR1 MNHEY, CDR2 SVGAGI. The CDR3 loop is CASSSLGETQYF. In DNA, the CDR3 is TGTGCCAGCAGTTCGCTTGGGGAGACCCAGTACTTC.

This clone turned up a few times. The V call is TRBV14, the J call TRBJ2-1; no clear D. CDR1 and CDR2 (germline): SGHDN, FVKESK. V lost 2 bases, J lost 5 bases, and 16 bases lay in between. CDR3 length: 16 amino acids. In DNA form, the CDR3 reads TGTGCCAGCAGCCAACAAATGCCCCTGCTGGACAATGAGCAGTTCTTC. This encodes CASSQQMPLLDNEQFF.

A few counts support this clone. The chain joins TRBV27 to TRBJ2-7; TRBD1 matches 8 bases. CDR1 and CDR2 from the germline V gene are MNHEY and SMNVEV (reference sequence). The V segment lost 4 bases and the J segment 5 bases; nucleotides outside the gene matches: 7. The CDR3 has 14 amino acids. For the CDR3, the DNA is TGTGCCAGCAGTTACTTGGACAGGGTAAACGAGCAGTACTTC. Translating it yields CASSYLDRVNEQYF.

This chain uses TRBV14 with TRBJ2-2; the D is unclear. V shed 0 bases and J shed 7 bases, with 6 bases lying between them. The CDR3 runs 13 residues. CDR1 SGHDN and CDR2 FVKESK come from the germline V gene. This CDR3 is CASSQDLGGELFF. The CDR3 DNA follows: TGTGCCAGCAGCCAAGATTTGGGCGGGGAGCTGTTTTTT.

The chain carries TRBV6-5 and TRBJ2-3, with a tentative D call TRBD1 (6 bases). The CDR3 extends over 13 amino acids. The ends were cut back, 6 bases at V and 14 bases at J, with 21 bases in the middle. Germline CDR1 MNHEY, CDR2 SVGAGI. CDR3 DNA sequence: TGTGCCAGCAGCTACGATACGATCGGGACACTGTATTTT. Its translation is CASSYDTIGTLYF.

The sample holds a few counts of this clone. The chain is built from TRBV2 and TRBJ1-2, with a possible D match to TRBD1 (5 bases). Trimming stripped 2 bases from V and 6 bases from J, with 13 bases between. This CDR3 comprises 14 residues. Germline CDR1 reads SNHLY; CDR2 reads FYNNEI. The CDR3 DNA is TGTGCCAGCAGTGAATGGGACCGCGGACATGGCTACACCTTC. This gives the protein CASSEWDRGHGYTF.

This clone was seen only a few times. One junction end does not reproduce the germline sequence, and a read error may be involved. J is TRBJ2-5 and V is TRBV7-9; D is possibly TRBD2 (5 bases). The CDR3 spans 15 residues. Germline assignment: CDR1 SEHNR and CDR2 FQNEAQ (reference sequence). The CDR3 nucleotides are TGTGCCAGCAGCTTACAAGGCGGGCGCAAAGAAACCCAGTACTTC. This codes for CASSLQGGRKETQYF.

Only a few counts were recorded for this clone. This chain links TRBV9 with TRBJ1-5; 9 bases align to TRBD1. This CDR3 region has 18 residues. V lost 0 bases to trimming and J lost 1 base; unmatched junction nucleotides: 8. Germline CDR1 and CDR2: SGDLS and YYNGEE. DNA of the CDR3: TGTGCCAGCAGCGTAGAGGGACAGGGTCTTGTGAGCAATCAGCCCCAGCATTTT. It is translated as CASSVEGQGLVSNQPQHF.

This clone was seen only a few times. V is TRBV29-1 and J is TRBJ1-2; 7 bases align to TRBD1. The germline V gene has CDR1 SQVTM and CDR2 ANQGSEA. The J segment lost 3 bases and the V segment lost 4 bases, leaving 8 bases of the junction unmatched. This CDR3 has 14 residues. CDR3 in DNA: TGCAGCGTTGCTAGGACAGGCCCAGACTATGGCTACACCTTC. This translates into CSVARTGPDYGYTF.

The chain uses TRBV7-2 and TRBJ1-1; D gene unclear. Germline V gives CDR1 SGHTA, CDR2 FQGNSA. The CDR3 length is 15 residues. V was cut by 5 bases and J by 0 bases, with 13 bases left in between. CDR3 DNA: TGTGCCAGCAGCCCCTCCGACTGGATGAACACTGAAGCTTTCTTT. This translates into CASSPSDWMNTEAFF.

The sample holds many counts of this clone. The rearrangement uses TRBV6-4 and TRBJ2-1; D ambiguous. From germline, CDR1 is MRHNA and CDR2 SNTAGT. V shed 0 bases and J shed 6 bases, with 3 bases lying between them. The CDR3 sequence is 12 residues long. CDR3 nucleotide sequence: TGTGCCAGCAGTGACTCGCTCAATGAGCAGTTCTTC. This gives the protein CASSDSLNEQFF.

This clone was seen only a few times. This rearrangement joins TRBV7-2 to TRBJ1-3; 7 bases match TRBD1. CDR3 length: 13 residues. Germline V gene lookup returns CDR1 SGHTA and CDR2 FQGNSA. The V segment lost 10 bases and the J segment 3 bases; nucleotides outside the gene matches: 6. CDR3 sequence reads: CATRQGGGNTIYF. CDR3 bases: TGTGCCACTCGACAGGGAGGTGGAAACACCATATATTTT.

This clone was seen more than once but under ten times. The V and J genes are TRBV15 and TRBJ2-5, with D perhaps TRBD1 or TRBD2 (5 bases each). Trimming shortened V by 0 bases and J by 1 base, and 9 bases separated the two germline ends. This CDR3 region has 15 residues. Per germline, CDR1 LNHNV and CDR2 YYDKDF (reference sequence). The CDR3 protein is CATSREPGPQETQYF. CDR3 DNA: TGTGCCACCAGCAGAGAACCGGGGCCCCAAGAGACCCAGTACTTC.

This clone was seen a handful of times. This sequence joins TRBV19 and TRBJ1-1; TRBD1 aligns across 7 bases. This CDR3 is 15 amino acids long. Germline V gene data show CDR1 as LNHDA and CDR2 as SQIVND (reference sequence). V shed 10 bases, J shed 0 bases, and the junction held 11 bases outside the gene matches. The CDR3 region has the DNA TGTGCCACCCGGGGACAGACCTACATGAACACTGAAGCTTTCTTT. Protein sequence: CATRGQTYMNTEAFF.

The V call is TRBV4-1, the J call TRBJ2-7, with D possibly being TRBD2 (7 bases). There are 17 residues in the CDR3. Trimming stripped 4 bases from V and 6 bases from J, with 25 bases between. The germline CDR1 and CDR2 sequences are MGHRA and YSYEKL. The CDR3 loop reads CASSRTWGGTATGEQYV. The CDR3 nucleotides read TGCGCCAGCAGCCGGACGTGGGGGGGGACGGCGACAGGCGAGCAGTACGTC.

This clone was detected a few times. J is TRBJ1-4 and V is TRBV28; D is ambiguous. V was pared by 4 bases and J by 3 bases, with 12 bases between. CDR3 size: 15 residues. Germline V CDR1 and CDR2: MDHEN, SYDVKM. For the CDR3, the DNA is TGTGCCAGCAGTTGGGAACCCAACCCTAATGAAAAACTGTTTTTT. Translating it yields CASSWEPNPNEKLFF.

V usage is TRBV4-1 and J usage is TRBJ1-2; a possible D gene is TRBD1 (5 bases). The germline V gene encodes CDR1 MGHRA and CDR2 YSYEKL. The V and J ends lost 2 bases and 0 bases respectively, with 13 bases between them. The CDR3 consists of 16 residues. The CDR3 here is CASSQPLRGTNYGYTF. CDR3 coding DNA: TGCGCCAGCAGCCAACCCCTTCGGGGGACTAACTATGGCTACACCTTC.

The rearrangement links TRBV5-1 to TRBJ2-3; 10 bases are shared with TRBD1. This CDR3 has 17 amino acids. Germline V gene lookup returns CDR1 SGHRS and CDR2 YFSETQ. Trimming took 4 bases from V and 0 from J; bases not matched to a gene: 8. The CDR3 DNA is TGCGCCAGCAGCCAGGGACAGGGGAAGCTTAGCACAGATACGCAGTATTTT. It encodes CASSQGQGKLSTDTQYF.

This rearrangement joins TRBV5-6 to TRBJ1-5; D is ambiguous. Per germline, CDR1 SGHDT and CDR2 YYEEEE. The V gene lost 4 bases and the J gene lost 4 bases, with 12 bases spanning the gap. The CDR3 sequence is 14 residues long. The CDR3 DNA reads TGTGCCAGCAGCACCTACAGCACTAATCAGCCCCAGCATTTT. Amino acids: CASSTYSTNQPQHF.

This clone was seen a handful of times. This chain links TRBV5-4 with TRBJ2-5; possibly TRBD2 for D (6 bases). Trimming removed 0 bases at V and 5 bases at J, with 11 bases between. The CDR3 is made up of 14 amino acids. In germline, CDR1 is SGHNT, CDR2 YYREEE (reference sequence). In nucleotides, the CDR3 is TGTGCCAGCAGCTTGGCGGGGGATCTCGAGACCCAGTACTTC. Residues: CASSLAGDLETQYF.

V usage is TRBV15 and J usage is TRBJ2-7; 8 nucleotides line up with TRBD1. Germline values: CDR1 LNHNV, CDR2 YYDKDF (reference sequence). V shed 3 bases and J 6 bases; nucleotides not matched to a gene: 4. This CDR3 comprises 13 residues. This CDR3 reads CATSRAGGGEQYV. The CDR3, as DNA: TGTGCCACCAGCAGGGCAGGGGGCGGCGAGCAGTACGTC.

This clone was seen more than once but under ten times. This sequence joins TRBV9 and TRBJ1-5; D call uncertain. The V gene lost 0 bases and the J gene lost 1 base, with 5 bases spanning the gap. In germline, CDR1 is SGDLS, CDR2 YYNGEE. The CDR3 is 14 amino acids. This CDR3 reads CASSVVESNQPQHF. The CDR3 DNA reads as TGTGCCAGCAGCGTAGTCGAGAGCAATCAGCCCCAGCATTTT.

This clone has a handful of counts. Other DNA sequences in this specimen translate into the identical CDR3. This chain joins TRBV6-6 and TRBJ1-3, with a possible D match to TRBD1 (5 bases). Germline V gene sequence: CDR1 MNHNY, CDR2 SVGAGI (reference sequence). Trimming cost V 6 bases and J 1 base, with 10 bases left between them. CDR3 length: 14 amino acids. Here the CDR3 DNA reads TGTGCCAGCAGGCGGGACTCTTCTGGAAACACCATATATTTT. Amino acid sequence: CASRRDSSGNTIYF.

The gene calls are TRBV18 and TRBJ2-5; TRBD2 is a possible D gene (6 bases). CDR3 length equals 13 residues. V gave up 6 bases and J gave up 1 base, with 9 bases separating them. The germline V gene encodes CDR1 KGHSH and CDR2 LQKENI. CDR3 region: CASSRDSQETQYF. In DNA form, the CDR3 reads TGTGCCAGCTCGCGGGACTCCCAAGAGACCCAGTACTTC.

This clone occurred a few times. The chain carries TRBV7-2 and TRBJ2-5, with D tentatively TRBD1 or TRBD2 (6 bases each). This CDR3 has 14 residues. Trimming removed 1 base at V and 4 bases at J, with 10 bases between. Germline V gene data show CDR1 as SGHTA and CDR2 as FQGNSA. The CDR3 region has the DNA TGTGCCAGCAGCTTAGGGGGGGCCATAGAGACCCAGTACTTC. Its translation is CASSLGGAIETQYF.

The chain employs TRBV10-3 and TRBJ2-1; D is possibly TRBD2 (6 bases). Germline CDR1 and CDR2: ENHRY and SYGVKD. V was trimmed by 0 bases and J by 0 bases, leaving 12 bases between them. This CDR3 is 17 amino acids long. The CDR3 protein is CAISESWREASYNEQFF. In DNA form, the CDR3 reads TGTGCCATCAGTGAGTCATGGAGGGAGGCCTCCTACAATGAGCAGTTCTTC.